Listed below are T cell receptor beta chains from one sample, sequenced in a study of T cell responses to AZD1222 COVID-19 vaccine. TCRdb keeps only in-frame clones here, not all; method: immunoSEQ multiplex PCR. The data show approximately 100,000 clones, 90% seen once. The source material was peripheral blood, sampled on day 0 of AZD1222 vaccination. Receptors were obtained from an adult in good health. CDR3s include the opening cysteine and the closing phenylalanine or tryptophan. D genes are given only for firm matches. Only part of the rows carry a size: once, few, many, or a class if the clone is expanded.

v_gene	j_gene	d_gene	abundance	CDR3aa	CDR3nt
TRBV7-9	TRBJ1-4	TRBD1	.	CASSPSGTGNEKLFF	TGTGCCAGCAGCCCCTCCGGGACAGGTAATGAAAAACTGTTTTTT
TRBV7-9	TRBJ2-3	.	.	CASSTRTATDTQYF	TGTGCCAGCAGCACCCGGACAGCCACAGATACGCAGTATTTT
TRBV19	TRBJ1-1	TRBD1	.	CASTIETGGSEAFF	TGTGCCAGTACTATTGAGACAGGGGGCTCTGAAGCTTTCTTT
TRBV3-1/TRBV3-2	TRBJ2-1	TRBD2	.	CASSQVAIWTSGATYNEQFF	TGTGCCAGCAGCCAGGTTGCAATATGGACTAGCGGGGCAACCTACAATGAGCAGTTCTTC
TRBV3-1/TRBV3-2	TRBJ1-4	TRBD1	once	CASRDREKLFF	TGTGCCAGCAGGGACAGGGAAAAACTGTTTTTT
TRBV28	TRBJ2-1	TRBD2	.	CASRPSGGAEYEQFF	TGTGCCAGCAGACCTAGCGGGGGGGCCGAATATGAGCAGTTCTTC
TRBV12-5	TRBJ2-5	.	.	CASGDRETQYF	TGTGCTAGTGGCGATAGGGAGACCCAGTACTTC
TRBV7-9	TRBJ2-1	.	few	CASSLDGSTNFNEQFF	TGTGCCAGCAGCTTAGATGGCAGCACAAACTTCAATGAGCAGTTCTTC
TRBV19	TRBJ1-1	.	.	CASSIDGAGGLNTEAFF	TGTGCCAGTAGTATAGATGGAGCCGGGGGGTTGAACACTGAAGCTTTCTTT
TRBV7-9	TRBJ2-5	.	once	CASSNYRSQETQYF	TGTGCCAGCAGCAACTACAGGTCTCAAGAGACCCAGTACTTC
TRBV19	TRBJ1-6	.	.	CATQASSYNSPLHF	TGTGCCACCCAAGCGAGCTCCTATAATTCACCCCTCCACTTT
TRBV27	TRBJ2-5	TRBD1	.	CASSPRDRQETQYF	TGTGCCAGCAGTCCTAGGGACAGACAAGAGACCCAGTACTTC
TRBV7-9	TRBJ1-2	.	.	CASSHDGAEVIYGYTF	TGTGCCAGCAGCCACGATGGGGCGGAGGTCATCTATGGCTACACCTTC
TRBV2	TRBJ2-7	.	.	CASIPGQSSYEQYF	TGTGCCAGCATTCCAGGACAGAGCTCCTACGAGCAGTACTTC
TRBV19	TRBJ1-4	.	.	CASSMRSFEKLFF	TGTGCCAGTAGTATGCGGTCATTTGAAAAACTGTTTTTT
TRBV11-2	TRBJ2-3	.	once	CASSTDRTDTQYF	TGTGCCAGCAGCACCGACCGCACAGATACGCAGTATTTT
TRBV4-1	TRBJ2-5	.	once	CASSQVVFETQYF	TGCGCCAGCAGCCAAGTCGTCTTTGAGACCCAGTACTTC
TRBV28	TRBJ1-5	.	.	CASSSRREPLHSNQPQHF	TGTGCCAGCAGCTCACGTCGGGAGCCCCTCCATAGCAATCAGCCCCAGCATTTT
TRBV5-1	TRBJ2-7	.	.	CASSLNYEQYF	TGCGCCAGCAGCCTAAACTACGAGCAGTACTTC
TRBV2	TRBJ1-1	TRBD1	.	CASLRTGVNTEAFF	TGTGCCAGCCTCCGGACAGGCGTGAACACTGAAGCTTTCTTT
TRBV28	TRBJ2-6	TRBD1	.	CASSQGQGGANVLTF	TGTGCCAGCAGTCAGGGACAGGGTGGGGCCAACGTCCTGACTTTC
TRBV29-1	TRBJ1-1	.	.	CSVQAWNTEAFF	TGCAGCGTACAGGCATGGAACACTGAAGCTTTCTTT
TRBV5-6	TRBJ2-3	.	.	CASSTGDTQYF	TGTGCCAGCAGCACGGGAGATACGCAGTATTTT
TRBV5-6	TRBJ2-3	.	.	CASSLSTDTQYF	TGTGCCAGCAGCTTGAGCACAGATACGCAGTATTTT
TRBV3-1/TRBV3-2	TRBJ1-1	.	.	CASSQDAGTTEAFF	TGTGCCAGCAGCCAAGATGCGGGGACCACTGAAGCTTTCTTT
TRBV5-1	TRBJ2-2	.	.	CASSFPSTGELFF	TGCGCCAGCAGCTTCCCGAGCACCGGGGAGCTGTTTTTT
TRBV12-3/TRBV12-4	TRBJ1-1	.	.	CASRMDGTFEAFF	TGTGCCAGCAGGATGGACGGGACTTTTGAAGCTTTCTTT
TRBV14	TRBJ1-6	.	once	CASSPRALNSPLHF	TGTGCCAGCAGCCCCCGGGCCCTAAATTCACCCCTCCACTTT
TRBV6-5	TRBJ1-1	.	.	CASSRTARVAPEAFF	TGTGCCAGCAGTCGGACAGCCCGGGTTGCCCCTGAAGCTTTCTTT
TRBV19	TRBJ1-4	.	.	CASSMGMRTLEKLFF	TGTGCCAGTAGTATGGGAATGCGGACACTCGAAAAACTGTTTTTT
TRBV6-5	TRBJ1-1	.	.	CALIRGTEALF	TGTGCCCTCATAAGAGGGACTGAAGCCCTCTTT
TRBV2	TRBJ1-5	.	.	CASRFGAGDNQPQHF	TGTGCCAGCAGGTTCGGGGCAGGGGACAATCAGCCCCAGCATTTT
TRBV6-5	TRBJ1-1	TRBD1	once	CASTRTGGTTEAFF	TGTGCCAGCACCAGGACAGGGGGGACCACTGAAGCTTTCTTT
TRBV5-1	TRBJ2-7	.	once	CASSLEGHRAYEQYF	TGCGCCAGCAGCTTGGAGGGACACCGAGCGTACGAGCAGTACTTC
TRBV10-3	TRBJ1-2	.	.	CAISEETDYYGYTF	TGTGCCATCAGTGAGGAGACGGATTACTATGGCTACACCTTC
TRBV2	TRBJ1-2	TRBD1	once	CASPDAGTGRLYGYTF	TGTGCCAGCCCTGACGCCGGGACAGGACGACTCTATGGCTACACCTTC
TRBV27	TRBJ2-3	.	.	CASSPRGGGGDTQYF	TGTGCCAGCAGCCCAAGAGGCGGGGGCGGGGATACGCAGTATTTT
TRBV18	TRBJ2-2	TRBD2	once	CASSPRSGVANTGELFF	TGTGCCAGCTCACCACGGAGCGGGGTAGCGAACACCGGGGAGCTGTTTTTT
TRBV5-1	TRBJ1-2	.	.	CASSLALQVGGYTF	TGCGCCAGCAGCTTGGCCTTACAAGTCGGTGGCTACACCTTC
TRBV5-6	TRBJ1-3	.	.	CASSFRASGNTIYF	TGTGCCAGCAGCTTTAGGGCGTCCGGAAACACCATATATTTT
TRBV28	TRBJ1-2	.	.	CASSLFVGQANYGYTF	TGTGCCAGCAGTTTATTTGTGGGGCAGGCGAACTATGGCTACACCTTC
TRBV5-1	TRBJ2-1	TRBD2	once	CASSLGLAGEAEQFF	TGCGCCAGCAGCTTGGGACTAGCGGGGGAGGCGGAGCAGTTCTTC
TRBV10-3	TRBJ1-1	.	.	CAISEYHRGRFTEAFF	TGTGCCATCAGTGAATACCATCGGGGCCGGTTTACTGAAGCTTTCTTT
TRBV7-3	TRBJ2-7	.	.	CASSPTAGSYEQYF	TGTGCCAGCAGCCCAACGGCAGGCTCCTACGAGCAGTACTTC
TRBV2	TRBJ2-2	TRBD2	once	CASSAQAGLGELFF	TGTGCCAGCAGTGCCCAAGCGGGGTTGGGGGAGCTGTTTTTT
TRBV6-5	TRBJ1-1	.	.	CASSLEAGHQAFF	TGTGCCAGCAGCCTAGAGGCAGGGCATCAAGCTTTCTTT
TRBV7-8	TRBJ2-7	.	.	CASSLALSSYEQYF	TGTGCCAGCAGTCTAGCACTGAGCTCCTACGAGCAGTACTTC
TRBV5-4	TRBJ2-7	.	.	CASTIRGGSSYEQYF	TGTGCCAGCACCATCAGGGGTGGGAGCTCCTACGAGCAGTACTTC
TRBV5-1	TRBJ2-5	TRBD2	.	CASTLFGGSQETQYF	TGCGCCAGCACCCTATTCGGGGGGAGCCAAGAGACCCAGTACTTC
TRBV5-1	TRBJ1-2	TRBD1	.	CASSLAGTGFGYTF	TGCGCCAGCAGCTTGGCCGGGACAGGGTTTGGCTACACCTTC
TRBV10-1	TRBJ2-3	TRBD2	.	CASSDWTSGATDTQYF	TGCGCCAGCAGTGATTGGACTAGCGGGGCCACAGATACGCAGTATTTT